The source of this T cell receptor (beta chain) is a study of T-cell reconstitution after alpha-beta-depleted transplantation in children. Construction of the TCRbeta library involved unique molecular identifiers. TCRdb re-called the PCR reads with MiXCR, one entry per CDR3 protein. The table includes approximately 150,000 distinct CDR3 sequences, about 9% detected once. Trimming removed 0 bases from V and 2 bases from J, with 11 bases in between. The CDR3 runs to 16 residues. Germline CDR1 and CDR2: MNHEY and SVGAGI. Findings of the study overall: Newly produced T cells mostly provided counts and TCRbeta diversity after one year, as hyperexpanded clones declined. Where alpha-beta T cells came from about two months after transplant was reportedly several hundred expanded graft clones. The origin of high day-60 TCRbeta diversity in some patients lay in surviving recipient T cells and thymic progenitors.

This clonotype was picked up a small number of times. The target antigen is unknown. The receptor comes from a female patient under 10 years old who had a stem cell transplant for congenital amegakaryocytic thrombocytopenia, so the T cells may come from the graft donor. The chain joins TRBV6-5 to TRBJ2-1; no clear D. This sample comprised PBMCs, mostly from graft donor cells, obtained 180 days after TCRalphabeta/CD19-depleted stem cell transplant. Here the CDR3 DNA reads TGTGCCAGCAGTTACTCGGTGGTCCCTACCTACAATGAGCAGTTCTTC. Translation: CASSYSVVPTYNEQFF.